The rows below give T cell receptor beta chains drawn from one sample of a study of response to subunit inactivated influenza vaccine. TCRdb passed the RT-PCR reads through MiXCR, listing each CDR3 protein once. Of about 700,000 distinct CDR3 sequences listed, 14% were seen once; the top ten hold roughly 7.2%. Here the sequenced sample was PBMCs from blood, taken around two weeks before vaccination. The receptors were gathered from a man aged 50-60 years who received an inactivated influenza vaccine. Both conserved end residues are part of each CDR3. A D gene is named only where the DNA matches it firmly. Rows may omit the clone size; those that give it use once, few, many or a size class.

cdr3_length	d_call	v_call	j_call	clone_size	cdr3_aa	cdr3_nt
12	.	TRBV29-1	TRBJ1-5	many	CSVGGVNQPQHF	TGCAGCGTTGGGGGAGTCAATCAGCCCCAGCATTTT
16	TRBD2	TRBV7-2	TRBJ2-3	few	CASSSRAAGRGDTQYF	TGTGCCAGCAGCTCCCGGGCAGCGGGGAGGGGAGATACGCAGTATTTT
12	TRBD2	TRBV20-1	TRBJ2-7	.	CSLAGGDYEQYF	TGCAGCCTAGCGGGCGGCGACTACGAGCAGTACTTC
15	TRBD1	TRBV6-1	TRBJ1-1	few	CASSTKTGGGTEAFF	TGTGCCAGCAGTACCAAGACAGGGGGGGGCACTGAAGCTTTCTTT
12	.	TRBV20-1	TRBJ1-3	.	CSARHLGNTIYF	TGCAGTGCTAGACATTTGGGAAACACCATATATTTT
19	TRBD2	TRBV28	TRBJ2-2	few	CASSLPGLAGGPNTGELFF	TGTGCCAGCAGTTTACCCGGGCTAGCGGGAGGCCCGAACACCGGGGAGCTGTTTTTT
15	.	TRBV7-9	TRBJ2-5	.	CASSLDQGIRETQYF	TGTGCCAGCAGCTTAGACCAGGGGATACGAGAGACCCAGTACTTC
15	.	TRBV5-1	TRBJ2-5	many	CASSLVADGEETQYF	TGCGCCAGCTCCCTGGTGGCTGACGGGGAAGAGACCCAGTACTTC
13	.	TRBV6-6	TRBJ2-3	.	CASSHKVIDTQYF	TGTGCCAGCAGCCACAAAGTGATAGATACGCAGTATTTT
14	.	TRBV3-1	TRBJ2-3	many	CASSPGRNTDTQYF	TGTGCCAGCAGTCCGGGACGAAACACAGATACGCAGTATTTT
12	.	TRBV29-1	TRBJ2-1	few	CSVEEGGCEQFF	TGCAGCGTTGAAGAAGGTGGGTGCGAGCAGTTCTTC
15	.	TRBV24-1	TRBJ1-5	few	CATSDSQGINQPQHF	TGTGCCACCAGTGATTCACAGGGAATTAATCAGCCCCAGCATTTT
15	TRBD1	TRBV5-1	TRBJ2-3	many	CASSFPGQSTDTQYF	TGCGCCAGCAGCTTTCCGGGACAGAGCACAGATACGCAGTATTTT
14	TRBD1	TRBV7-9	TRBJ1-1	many	CASSLMGDSTEAFF	TGTGCCAGCAGCTTAATGGGGGACAGCACTGAAGCTTTCTTT
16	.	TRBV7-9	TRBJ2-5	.	CASSLGNGASGETQYF	TGTGCCAGCAGCTTAGGAAACGGGGCATCGGGGGAGACCCAGTACTTC
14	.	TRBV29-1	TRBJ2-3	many	CSVGVGPHTDTQYF	TGCAGCGTTGGTGTGGGACCCCACACAGATACGCAGTATTTT
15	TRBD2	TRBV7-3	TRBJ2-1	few	CASSSGTTTYNEQFF	TGTGCCAGCAGCTCCGGGACTACGACCTACAATGAGCAGTTCTTC
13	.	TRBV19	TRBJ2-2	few	CASSILSSRELFF	TGTGCCAGTAGTATTTTGAGTTCCCGGGAGCTGTTTTTT
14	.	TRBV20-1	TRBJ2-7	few	CSARVGPIAGEQYF	TGCAGTGCTAGAGTTGGACCCATTGCAGGCGAGCAGTACTTC
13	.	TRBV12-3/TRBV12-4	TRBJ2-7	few	CASSFRVPPQQYF	TGTGCCAGCAGTTTTAGGGTCCCGCCCCAGCAGTACTTC
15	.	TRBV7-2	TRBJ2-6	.	CARGDSSSGANVLTF	TGTGCCAGAGGTGACAGCTCCTCTGGGGCCAACGTCCTGACTTTC
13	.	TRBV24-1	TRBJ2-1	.	CATSVETSNEQFF	TGTGCCACCAGTGTAGAGACTAGCAATGAGCAGTTCTTC
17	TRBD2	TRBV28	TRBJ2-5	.	CASSWASGSTDRETQYF	TGTGCCAGCAGTTGGGCTAGCGGGAGTACTGACCGAGAGACCCAGTACTTC
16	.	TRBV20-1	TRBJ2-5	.	CSARDLGGLSKETQYF	TGCAGTGCTAGAGATTTGGGGGGCCTCTCGAAGGAGACCCAGTACTTC
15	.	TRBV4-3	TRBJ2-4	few	CASSQDRREGAIQYF	TGCGCCAGCAGCCAAGATCGGAGGGAAGGGGCCATTCAGTACTTC
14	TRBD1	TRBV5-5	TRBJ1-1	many	CASSWTGMNTEAFF	TGTGCCAGCAGTTGGACAGGGATGAACACTGAAGCTTTCTTT
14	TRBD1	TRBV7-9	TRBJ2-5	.	CASSDRADQETQYF	TGTGCCAGCAGCGACAGGGCCGACCAAGAGACCCAGTACTTC
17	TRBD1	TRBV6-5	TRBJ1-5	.	CASSDLSTGVEGQPQHF	TGTGCCAGCAGTGACTTGAGTACAGGGGTTGAAGGCCAGCCCCAGCATTTT
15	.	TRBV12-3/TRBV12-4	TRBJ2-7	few	CASSLEGYWDYEQYF	TGTGCCAGCAGTCTTGAGGGGTATTGGGACTACGAGCAGTACTTC
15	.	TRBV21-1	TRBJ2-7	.	CASTSYPDGDGEQYF	TGTGCCAGCACCTCCTATCCGGATGGGGACGGCGAGCAGTACTTC
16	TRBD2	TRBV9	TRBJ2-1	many	CASSPRVSSGNNEQFF	TGTGCCAGCAGCCCCCGGGTGTCTAGCGGAAACAATGAGCAGTTCTTC
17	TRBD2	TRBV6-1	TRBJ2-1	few	CASSSLAGRGSYNEQFF	TGTGCCAGCAGTAGTTTAGCGGGGAGGGGGTCCTACAATGAGCAGTTCTTC
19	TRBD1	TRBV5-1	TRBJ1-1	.	CASSLARVGTGFLDTEAFF	TGCGCCAGCAGCTTGGCCAGAGTCGGGACAGGGTTTTTAGACACTGAAGCTTTCTTT
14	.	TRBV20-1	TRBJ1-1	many	CSAKRQMMNTEAFF	TGCAGTGCTAAGAGACAGATGATGAACACTGAAGCTTTCTTT
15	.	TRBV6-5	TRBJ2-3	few	CASSYDAGSTDTQYF	TGTGCCAGCAGTTACGATGCGGGGTCGACAGATACGCAGTATTTT
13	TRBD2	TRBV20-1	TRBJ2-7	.	CSATGTSIYEQYF	TGCAGTGCAACCGGGACTAGTATCTACGAGCAGTACTTC
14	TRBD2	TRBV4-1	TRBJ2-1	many	CASSQVLAGGPRFF	TGCGCCAGCAGCCAAGTATTAGCGGGGGGGCCTCGGTTCTTC
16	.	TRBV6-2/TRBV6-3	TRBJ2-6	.	CASRDPGSAGANVLTF	TGTGCCAGCAGGGACCCCGGGTCAGCTGGGGCCAACGTCCTGACTTTC
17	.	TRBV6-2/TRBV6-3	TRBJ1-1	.	CASSYSVSPWTVPEAFF	TGTGCCAGCAGTTACTCAGTCAGCCCGTGGACAGTCCCTGAAGCTTTCTTT
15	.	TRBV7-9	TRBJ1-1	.	CASSSKVTRNTEAFF	TGTGCCAGCAGCTCCAAAGTTACAAGAAACACTGAAGCTTTCTTT
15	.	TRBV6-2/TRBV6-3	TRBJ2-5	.	CASSYDRFYQETQYF	TGTGCCAGCAGTTACGATAGATTCTACCAAGAGACCCAGTACTTC
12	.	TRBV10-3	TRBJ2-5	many	CAISEREETQYF	TGTGCCATCAGTGAACGGGAGGAGACCCAGTACTTC
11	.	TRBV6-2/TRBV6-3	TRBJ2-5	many	CASRTSETQYF	TGTGCCAGCAGGACCAGTGAGACCCAGTACTTC
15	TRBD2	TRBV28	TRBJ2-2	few	CASSLFGGGVGELFF	TGTGCCAGCAGTTTATTCGGGGGGGGAGTCGGGGAGCTGTTTTTT
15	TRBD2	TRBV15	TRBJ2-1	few	CATSRASGGLNEQFF	TGTGCCACCAGCAGAGCTAGCGGGGGCTTAAATGAGCAGTTCTTC
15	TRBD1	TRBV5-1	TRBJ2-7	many	CASSYGQARTYEQYF	TGCGCCAGCAGCTACGGACAGGCGAGAACCTACGAGCAGTACTTC
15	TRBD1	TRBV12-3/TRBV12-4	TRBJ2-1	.	CASSTRTGAVDEQFF	TGTGCCAGCAGTACCCGGACAGGGGCGGTCGATGAGCAGTTCTTC
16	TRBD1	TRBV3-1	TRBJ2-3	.	CASSQGGDRFTDTQYF	TGTGCCAGCAGCCAAGGAGGGGACAGGTTCACAGATACGCAGTATTTT
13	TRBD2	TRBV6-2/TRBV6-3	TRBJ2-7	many	CASRVAGGYEQYF	TGTGCCAGCAGAGTAGCGGGAGGCTACGAGCAGTACTTC